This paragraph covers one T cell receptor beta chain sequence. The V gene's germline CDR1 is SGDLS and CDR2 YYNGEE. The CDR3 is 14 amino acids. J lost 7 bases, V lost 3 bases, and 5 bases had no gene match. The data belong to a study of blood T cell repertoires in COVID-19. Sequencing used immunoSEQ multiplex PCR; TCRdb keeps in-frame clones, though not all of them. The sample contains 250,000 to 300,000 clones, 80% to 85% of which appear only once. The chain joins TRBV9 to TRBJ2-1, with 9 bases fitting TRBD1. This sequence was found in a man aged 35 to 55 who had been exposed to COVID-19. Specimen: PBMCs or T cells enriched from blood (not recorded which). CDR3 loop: CASSDRDRANEQFF. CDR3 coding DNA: TGTGCCAGCAGCGACCGGGACAGGGCGAATGAGCAGTTCTTC. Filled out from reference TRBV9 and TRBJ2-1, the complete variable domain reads DSGVTQTPKHLITATGQRVTLRCSPRSGDLSVYWYQQSLDQGLQFLIQYYNGEERAKGNILERFSAQQFPDLHSELNLSSLELGDSALYFCASSDRDRANEQFFGPGTRLTVL.